The rows below give T cell receptor beta chains drawn from one sample of a study of blood T cells in healthy people across ages. Each CDR3 protein gets one entry after TCRdb re-called the 5' RACE reads with MiXCR. The sample includes roughly 640,000 distinct CDR3 sequences, about 30% of them seen just once. Sequencing input: blood. These receptors were taken from a woman of 80 years or more in good health. CDR3s include the opening cysteine and the closing phenylalanine or tryptophan. D genes are given only for firm matches. Clone size is shown for a subset of rows, as once, few, many or a class of expanded clone.

clone size: many; D gene: .; J gene: TRBJ2-3; V gene: TRBV3-1; CDR3 protein: CASSQALWTDTQYF; CDR3 DNA: TGTGCCAGCAGCCAGGCTTTGTGGACAGATACGCAGTATTTT
clone size: .; D gene: .; J gene: TRBJ1-1; V gene: TRBV10-3; CDR3 protein: CAISDEGLSLVRTEAFF; CDR3 DNA: TGTGCCATCAGTGATGAGGGGCTGTCTCTGGTACGGACTGAAGCTTTCTTT
clone size: .; D gene: TRBD1; J gene: TRBJ1-1; V gene: TRBV20-1; CDR3 protein: CSANRQGIDTEAFF; CDR3 DNA: TGCAGTGCCAATCGACAGGGAATAGACACTGAAGCTTTCTTT
clone size: many; D gene: TRBD1; J gene: TRBJ2-3; V gene: TRBV7-9; CDR3 protein: CASSSTGGYTDTQYF; CDR3 DNA: TGTGCCAGCAGCTCGACAGGGGGCTACACAGATACGCAGTATTTT
clone size: many; D gene: TRBD2; J gene: TRBJ2-5; V gene: TRBV3-1; CDR3 protein: CASSQEASGGSETQYF; CDR3 DNA: TGTGCCAGCAGCCAAGAGGCGAGCGGGGGGTCGGAGACCCAGTACTTC
clone size: many; D gene: TRBD1; J gene: TRBJ2-5; V gene: TRBV7-2; CDR3 protein: CASSPTRDRQETQYF; CDR3 DNA: TGTGCCAGCAGCCCAACGCGGGACAGGCAAGAGACCCAGTACTTC
clone size: .; D gene: TRBD2; J gene: TRBJ2-1; V gene: TRBV7-2; CDR3 protein: CASSRTAGDEQFF; CDR3 DNA: TGTGCCAGCAGCCGCACGGCGGGAGATGAGCAGTTCTTC
clone size: many; D gene: .; J gene: TRBJ2-2; V gene: TRBV5-1; CDR3 protein: CASSPGARAGELFF; CDR3 DNA: TGCGCCAGCAGTCCGGGGGCGAGGGCCGGGGAGCTGTTTTTT
clone size: .; D gene: TRBD1; J gene: TRBJ2-7; V gene: TRBV7-2; CDR3 protein: CASSKTGAPYEQYF; CDR3 DNA: TGTGCCAGCAGCAAGACAGGGGCTCCCTACGAGCAGTACTTC
clone size: .; D gene: TRBD2; J gene: TRBJ2-1; V gene: TRBV11-3; CDR3 protein: CASSGGLAGVREQFF; CDR3 DNA: TGTGCCAGCAGCGGCGGACTAGCGGGGGTACGGGAGCAGTTCTTC
clone size: many; D gene: TRBD1; J gene: TRBJ2-7; V gene: TRBV20-1; CDR3 protein: CSAGSRGLRTYEQYF; CDR3 DNA: TGCAGTGCTGGAAGCAGGGGGTTACGGACCTACGAGCAGTACTTC
clone size: many; D gene: .; J gene: TRBJ1-2; V gene: TRBV7-9; CDR3 protein: CASSLRIYGYTF; CDR3 DNA: TGTGCCAGCAGCTTACGGATCTATGGCTACACCTTC
clone size: .; D gene: TRBD1; J gene: TRBJ2-3; V gene: TRBV10-3; CDR3 protein: CAISEGTGKRGDTQYF; CDR3 DNA: TGTGCCATCAGTGAGGGGACAGGGAAGCGTGGAGATACGCAGTATTTT
clone size: once; D gene: .; J gene: TRBJ1-4; V gene: TRBV20-1; CDR3 protein: CSVPGKGNEKLLF; CDR3 DNA: TGCAGTGTCCCAGGGAAGGGGAATGAAAAACTGCTTTTT
clone size: few; D gene: .; J gene: TRBJ1-6; V gene: TRBV28; CDR3 protein: CASSHRGYGSPLHF; CDR3 DNA: TGTGCCAGCAGTCATCGGGGGTACGGGTCACCCCTCCACTTT
clone size: .; D gene: .; J gene: TRBJ1-1; V gene: TRBV5-1; CDR3 protein: CASSAKQAAGTEAFF; CDR3 DNA: TGCGCCAGCAGCGCCAAACAGGCCGCGGGGACTGAAGCTTTCTTT
clone size: many; D gene: .; J gene: TRBJ2-5; V gene: TRBV24-1; CDR3 protein: CATSKGDGVLDEQYF; CDR3 DNA: TGTGCCACCAGTAAAGGGGACGGGGTTTTGGATGAGCAGTACTTC
clone size: .; D gene: .; J gene: TRBJ2-3; V gene: TRBV2; CDR3 protein: CASSDRAADTQYF; CDR3 DNA: TGTGCCAGCAGTGACAGGGCGGCAGATACGCAGTATTTT
clone size: .; D gene: .; J gene: TRBJ1-4; V gene: TRBV5-1; CDR3 protein: CASSLNGRDEKLFF; CDR3 DNA: TGCGCCAGCAGCTTGAACGGGAGAGACGAAAAACTGTTTTTT
clone size: .; D gene: .; J gene: TRBJ1-5; V gene: TRBV5-6; CDR3 protein: CASTILGAQPQHF; CDR3 DNA: TGTGCCAGCACCATACTGGGGGCTCAGCCCCAGCATTTT
clone size: many; D gene: .; J gene: TRBJ2-5; V gene: TRBV7-2; CDR3 protein: CASSPGGMGGAGQETQYF; CDR3 DNA: TGTGCCAGCAGCCCCGGAGGGATGGGGGGGGCAGGGCAAGAGACCCAGTACTTC
clone size: .; D gene: .; J gene: TRBJ1-5; V gene: TRBV6-5; CDR3 protein: CASSYGGGQPRHF; CDR3 DNA: TGTGCCAGCAGTTACGGGGGGGGTCAGCCCCGGCATTTT
clone size: many; D gene: .; J gene: TRBJ2-3; V gene: TRBV7-3; CDR3 protein: CASSRLVADTQYF; CDR3 DNA: TGTGCCAGCAGCCGGCTGGTGGCAGATACGCAGTATTTT
clone size: many; D gene: .; J gene: TRBJ2-7; V gene: TRBV7-9; CDR3 protein: CASSLADEQYF; CDR3 DNA: TGTGCCAGCAGCTTAGCGGACGAGCAGTACTTC
clone size: .; D gene: .; J gene: TRBJ2-7; V gene: TRBV11-3; CDR3 protein: CASSSGGTSYEQYF; CDR3 DNA: TGTGCCAGCAGCTCGGGCGGAACCTCCTACGAGCAGTACTTC
clone size: many; D gene: TRBD2; J gene: TRBJ2-1; V gene: TRBV27; CDR3 protein: CASSLPRGGSYNEQFF; CDR3 DNA: TGTGCCAGCAGTTTACCCCGCGGGGGCTCCTACAATGAGCAGTTCTTC
clone size: many; D gene: .; J gene: TRBJ2-5; V gene: TRBV10-3; CDR3 protein: CAISDASGGQETQYF; CDR3 DNA: TGTGCCATCAGTGACGCAAGCGGAGGTCAAGAGACCCAGTACTTC
clone size: many; D gene: TRBD1; J gene: TRBJ2-7; V gene: TRBV20-1; CDR3 protein: CSARGAGTGGWEQYF; CDR3 DNA: TGCAGTGCTAGAGGAGCTGGGACAGGGGGCTGGGAGCAGTACTTC
clone size: .; D gene: .; J gene: TRBJ1-1; V gene: TRBV4-2; CDR3 protein: CASSQDRVRTEAFF; CDR3 DNA: TGTGCCAGCAGCCAAGACAGGGTAAGGACTGAAGCTTTCTTT
clone size: many; D gene: .; J gene: TRBJ2-5; V gene: TRBV15; CDR3 protein: CATSRVPVETQYF; CDR3 DNA: TGTGCCACCAGCAGAGTCCCGGTGGAGACCCAGTACTTC
clone size: few; D gene: .; J gene: TRBJ2-5; V gene: TRBV10-3; CDR3 protein: CAISGKNEQYF; CDR3 DNA: TGTGCCATCAGTGGAAAGAATGAGCAGTACTTC
clone size: .; D gene: TRBD2; J gene: TRBJ2-3; V gene: TRBV20-1; CDR3 protein: CSARDQREVPLDTDTQYF; CDR3 DNA: TGCAGTGCTAGAGATCAGCGGGAGGTCCCCTTAGACACAGATACGCAGTATTTT
clone size: .; D gene: .; J gene: TRBJ2-7; V gene: TRBV5-5; CDR3 protein: CASSHPDSAWEQYF; CDR3 DNA: TGTGCCAGCTCGCACCCGGACAGCGCTTGGGAGCAGTACTTC
clone size: few; D gene: .; J gene: TRBJ1-5; V gene: TRBV27; CDR3 protein: CASSFRGGRDTNQPQHF; CDR3 DNA: TGTGCCAGCAGTTTTAGGGGAGGCAGGGATACCAATCAGCCCCAGCATTTT
clone size: many; D gene: .; J gene: TRBJ1-1; V gene: TRBV5-1; CDR3 protein: CASSLPGGTEAFF; CDR3 DNA: TGTGCCAGCAGTTTACCCGGGGGGACTGAAGCTTTCTTT
clone size: many; D gene: .; J gene: TRBJ2-5; V gene: TRBV16; CDR3 protein: CASSQFPQQETQYF; CDR3 DNA: TGTGCCAGCAGCCAATTCCCCCAGCAAGAGACCCAGTACTTC
clone size: .; D gene: .; J gene: TRBJ2-1; V gene: TRBV7-9; CDR3 protein: CASSLDSGRYNEQFF; CDR3 DNA: TGTGCCAGCAGCTTAGACAGCGGACGATACAATGAGCAGTTCTTC
clone size: many; D gene: .; J gene: TRBJ2-5; V gene: TRBV14; CDR3 protein: CASSRRQVLEEETQYF; CDR3 DNA: TGTGCCAGCAGCCGTCGACAGGTCCTGGAGGAAGAGACCCAGTACTTC
clone size: few; D gene: .; J gene: TRBJ1-5; V gene: TRBV7-8; CDR3 protein: CASSPGQRNSNQPQHF; CDR3 DNA: TGTGCCAGCAGCCCCGGACAGCGGAATAGCAATCAGCCCCAGCATTTT
clone size: many; D gene: TRBD2; J gene: TRBJ2-1; V gene: TRBV2; CDR3 protein: CASSEVASGNEQFF; CDR3 DNA: TGTGCCAGCAGTGAAGTGGCTAGCGGTAATGAGCAGTTCTTC
clone size: few; D gene: .; J gene: TRBJ1-5; V gene: TRBV6-2/TRBV6-3; CDR3 protein: CASNSLGQVSNQPQHF; CDR3 DNA: TGTGCCAGCAACTCCCTCGGGCAGGTGAGCAATCAGCCCCAGCATTTT
clone size: many; D gene: .; J gene: TRBJ1-2; V gene: TRBV7-2; CDR3 protein: CASSLVFYGYTF; CDR3 DNA: TGTGCCAGCAGCTTAGTCTTCTATGGCTACACCTTC
clone size: many; D gene: TRBD2; J gene: TRBJ2-1; V gene: TRBV29-1; CDR3 protein: CSAGGGTSYNEQFF; CDR3 DNA: TGCAGCGCTGGCGGGGGGACTTCCTACAATGAGCAGTTCTTC
clone size: many; D gene: TRBD1; J gene: TRBJ1-5; V gene: TRBV6-2/TRBV6-3; CDR3 protein: CASSRDRRNQPQHF; CDR3 DNA: TGTGCCAGCAGCCGGGACAGACGCAATCAGCCCCAGCATTTT
clone size: once; D gene: .; J gene: TRBJ2-1; V gene: TRBV25-1; CDR3 protein: CATRGPARNEQFF; CDR3 DNA: TGTGCCACCCGGGGGCCTGCCCGCAATGAGCAGTTCTTC
clone size: many; D gene: .; J gene: TRBJ2-1; V gene: TRBV7-3; CDR3 protein: CASSLYVQGNEQFF; CDR3 DNA: TGTGCCAGCAGCTTATACGTCCAGGGGAATGAGCAGTTCTTC
clone size: few; D gene: TRBD1; J gene: TRBJ2-6; V gene: TRBV5-1; CDR3 protein: CASSLGRTGATGANVRTF; CDR3 DNA: TGCGCCAGCAGCTTGGGCCGGACAGGGGCCACTGGGGCCAACGTCCGGACTTTC
clone size: .; D gene: .; J gene: TRBJ1-2; V gene: TRBV3-1; CDR3 protein: CASSQVGTLCGYTF; CDR3 DNA: TGTGCCAGCAGCCAAGTAGGGACACTCTGTGGTTACACCTTC
clone size: many; D gene: .; J gene: TRBJ1-2; V gene: TRBV3-1; CDR3 protein: CASSQQKGTYGYTF; CDR3 DNA: TGTGCCAGCAGCCAACAAAAAGGGACCTATGGCTACACCTTC
clone size: many; D gene: TRBD2; J gene: TRBJ2-3; V gene: TRBV11-1; CDR3 protein: CASTSGTSGLFDTQYF; CDR3 DNA: TGTGCCAGCACCTCCGGGACTAGCGGACTATTTGATACGCAGTATTTT
clone size: many; D gene: .; J gene: TRBJ1-2; V gene: TRBV3-1; CDR3 protein: CASSQEGGILYGYTF; CDR3 DNA: TGTGCCAGCAGCCAAGAAGGAGGGATCCTCTATGGCTACACCTTC
clone size: .; D gene: TRBD1; J gene: TRBJ2-7; V gene: TRBV12-3/TRBV12-4; CDR3 protein: CASAARGGRYEQYF; CDR3 DNA: TGTGCCAGCGCGGCCAGAGGGGGCCGGTACGAGCAGTACTTC
clone size: many; D gene: TRBD2; J gene: TRBJ2-3; V gene: TRBV30; CDR3 protein: CAWSTAGFGTDTQYF; CDR3 DNA: TGTGCCTGGAGTACAGCGGGGTTCGGCACAGATACGCAGTATTTT
clone size: once; D gene: .; J gene: TRBJ2-3; V gene: TRBV12-3/TRBV12-4; CDR3 protein: CASSLTGDAQYF; CDR3 DNA: TGTGCCAGCAGTTTGACTGGAGATGCGCAGTATTTT
clone size: .; D gene: .; J gene: TRBJ2-4; V gene: TRBV6-6; CDR3 protein: CASSYPKTLAKNIQYF; CDR3 DNA: TGTGCCAGCAGTTACCCTAAGACCTTAGCCAAAAACATTCAGTACTTC
clone size: few; D gene: .; J gene: TRBJ1-1; V gene: TRBV9; CDR3 protein: CASSVGGGITMNTEAFF; CDR3 DNA: TGTGCCAGCAGCGTAGGGGGGGGGATAACCATGAACACTGAAGCTTTCTTT
clone size: many; D gene: TRBD2; J gene: TRBJ2-7; V gene: TRBV3-1; CDR3 protein: CASSLTSGGNEQYF; CDR3 DNA: TGTGCCAGCAGCCTGACTAGCGGGGGAAACGAGCAGTACTTC
clone size: many; D gene: .; J gene: TRBJ2-7; V gene: TRBV4-1; CDR3 protein: CASSQEGQPGARNEQYF; CDR3 DNA: TGCGCCAGCAGCCAAGAAGGACAGCCGGGGGCGCGTAACGAGCAGTACTTC
clone size: few; D gene: TRBD1; J gene: TRBJ1-6; V gene: TRBV6-5; CDR3 protein: CASALPPGTGPPHF; CDR3 DNA: TGTGCCAGCGCACTCCCCCCGGGGACAGGGCCTCCCCACTTT
clone size: .; D gene: TRBD1; J gene: TRBJ1-1; V gene: TRBV5-1; CDR3 protein: CASSLGQGGIEAFF; CDR3 DNA: TGCGCCAGCAGCTTGGGACAGGGAGGCATTGAAGCTTTCTTT